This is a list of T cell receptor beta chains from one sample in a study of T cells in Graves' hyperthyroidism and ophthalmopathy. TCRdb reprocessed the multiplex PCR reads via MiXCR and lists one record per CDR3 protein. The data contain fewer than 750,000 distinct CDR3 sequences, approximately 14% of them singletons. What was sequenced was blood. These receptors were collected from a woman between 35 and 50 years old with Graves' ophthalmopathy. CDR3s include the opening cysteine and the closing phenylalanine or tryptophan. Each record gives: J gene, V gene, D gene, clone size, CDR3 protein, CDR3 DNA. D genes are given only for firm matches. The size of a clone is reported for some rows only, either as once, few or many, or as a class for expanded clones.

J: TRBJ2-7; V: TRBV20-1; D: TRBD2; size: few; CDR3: CSASKKGLLAGGDYEQYF; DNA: TGCAGTGCTAGTAAGAAGGGTCTTTTGGCGGGAGGAGACTACGAGCAGTACTTC
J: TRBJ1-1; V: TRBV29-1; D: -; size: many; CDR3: CSVAFDMNTEAFF; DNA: TGCAGCGTTGCGTTCGACATGAACACTGAAGCTTTCTTT
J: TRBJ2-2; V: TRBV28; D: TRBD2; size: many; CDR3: CASSTVGLAGVTGELFF; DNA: TGTGCCAGCAGTACCGTGGGGCTAGCGGGAGTAACCGGGGAGCTGTTTTTT
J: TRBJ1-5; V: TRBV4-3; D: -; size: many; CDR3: CASSQELAGSNQPQHF; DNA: TGCGCCAGCAGCCAAGAGTTAGCGGGTAGCAATCAGCCCCAGCATTTT
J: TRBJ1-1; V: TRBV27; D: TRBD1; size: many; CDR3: CASSSKPGQGKCQLNTEAFF; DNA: TGTGCCAGCAGTTCAAAGCCGGGACAGGGAAAATGTCAGCTGAACACTGAAGCTTTCTTT
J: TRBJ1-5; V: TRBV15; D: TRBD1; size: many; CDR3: CATSRDRRGRLEPQHF; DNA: TGTGCCACCAGCAGAGATCGCAGGGGGCGACTCGAGCCCCAGCATTTT
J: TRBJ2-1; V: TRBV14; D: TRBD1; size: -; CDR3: CASSRGTALYNEQFF; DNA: TGTGCCAGCAGCCGGGGGACAGCTTTGTACAATGAGCAGTTCTTC
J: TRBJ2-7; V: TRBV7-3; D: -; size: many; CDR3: CASSLTGPVGYEQYF; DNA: TGTGCCAGCAGCTTAACAGGGCCCGTCGGATACGAGCAGTACTTC
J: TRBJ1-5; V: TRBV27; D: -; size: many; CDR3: CASGAGSQPQHF; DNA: TGTGCCAGCGGGGCAGGTAGTCAGCCCCAGCATTTT
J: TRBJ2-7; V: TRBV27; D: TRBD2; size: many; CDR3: CASSLFLTSGKYEQYF; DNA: TGTGCCAGCAGTTTATTCCTGACTAGCGGAAAGTACGAGCAGTACTTC
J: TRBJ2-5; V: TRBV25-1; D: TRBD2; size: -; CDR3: CASSDVLAGQETQYF; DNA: TGTGCCAGCAGTGATGTCCTAGCGGGGCAAGAGACCCAGTACTTC
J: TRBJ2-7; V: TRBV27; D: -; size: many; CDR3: CASSFLESPYEQYF; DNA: TGTGCCAGCAGTTTTCTAGAGAGTCCCTACGAGCAGTACTTC
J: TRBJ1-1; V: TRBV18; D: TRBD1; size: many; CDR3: CASSAGQGPNTEAFF; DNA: TGTGCCAGCTCAGCCGGACAGGGACCGAACACTGAAGCTTTCTTT
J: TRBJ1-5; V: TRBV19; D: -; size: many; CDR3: CASSSSGDTNQPQHF; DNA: TGTGCCAGTAGTAGCTCAGGGGATACCAATCAGCCCCAGCATTTT